The 29 T cell receptor beta chains presented below share a single source sample, sequenced in a study of human T cells and chemical hapten exposure. TCRdb analysed the RACE reads with MiXCR anew, one entry per CDR3 protein. In the table there are more than 85,000 distinct CDR3 sequences, 30% to 35% of which are singletons. Regarding time point: patch test 3, about 24 weeks after DPC sensitization. Treatment described: therapeutic diphenylcyclopropenone sensitization with weekly scalp DPC. The sequences come from whole blood, collected in connection with sensitization to the hapten diphenylcyclopropenone (DPC). The receptors were gathered from a man in his forties with alopecia areata. Some clones in this sample may be carry-over from other donors' samples.

The chain couples TRBV10-3 to TRBJ2-7; 15 nucleotides align to TRBD2. There are 17 residues in the CDR3. V lost 10 bases and J lost 6; bases outside the gene matches: 16. Germline assignment: CDR1 ENHRY and CDR2 SYGVKD. The CDR3 loop reads CATHSTGLAGGFVEQYV. DNA of the CDR3: TGTGCCACCCACTCCACTGGACTAGCGGGAGGGTTTGTCGAGCAGTACGTC.

This chain links TRBV29-1 with TRBJ2-1; 10 nucleotides agree with TRBD1. The CDR3 totals 15 residues. The ends lost 5 bases at V and 4 bases at J; junction bases unmatched: 8. Germline V gene data show CDR1 as SQVTM and CDR2 as ANQGSEA. The CDR3 protein is CSVRGQGTNYNEQFF. The CDR3 DNA reads as TGCAGCGTTCGGGGACAGGGGACAAATTACAATGAGCAGTTCTTC.

The gene calls are TRBV29-1 and TRBJ2-3; 9 positions match TRBD2. This CDR3 spans 15 amino acids. V lost 5 bases to trimming and J lost 4 bases; unmatched junction nucleotides: 10. CDR1 and CDR2 (germline): SQVTM, ANQGSEA. The CDR3 DNA follows: TGCAGCGTTCGAGCGGGAGGAGGGTTTTCAGATACGCAGTATTTT. It is translated as CSVRAGGGFSDTQYF.

The chain uses TRBV12-3 or TRBV12-4 and TRBJ2-1, with 13 bases that match TRBD2. The CDR3 runs 15 residues. The junction had 5 bases not matched to a gene; V was cut back by 6 bases and J by 6 bases. CDR3 DNA sequence: TGTGCCAGCAGCCAACTAGCGGGAGGGCCCAATGAGCAGTTCTTC. It specifies CASSQLAGGPNEQFF.

The chain uses TRBV27 and TRBJ2-3; unclear D gene. Between the trimmed V and J ends, which lost 0 bases and 5 bases, there was a span of 9 bases. The CDR3 consists of 14 residues. CDR1 is MNHEY, CDR2 SMNVEV, per germline (reference sequence). CDR3 loop: CASSLSLPQDTQYF. CDR3 bases: TGTGCCAGCAGTTTATCCCTGCCACAAGATACGCAGTATTTT.

J is TRBJ2-5 and V is TRBV28; 7 bases match TRBD1. Unmatched junction bases numbered 9, after V lost 6 bases and J lost 2 bases. Germline V gene lookup returns CDR1 MDHEN and CDR2 SYDVKM. This CDR3 spans 15 amino acids. CDR3 loop: CASSHIWTGQETQYF. In DNA form, the CDR3 reads TGTGCCAGCAGCCACATTTGGACAGGTCAAGAGACCCAGTACTTC.

The chain joins TRBV7-9 to TRBJ2-2, with TRBD2 as a possible D gene (5 bases). Germline CDR1 is SEHNR and CDR2 is FQNEAQ (reference sequence). The CDR3 loop spans 13 amino acids. As DNA, the CDR3 is TGTGCGAAGCGGATCCCGAACACCGGGGAGCTGTTTTTT. Its protein is CAKRIPNTGELFF.

This clonotype was observed a few times. The rearrangement uses TRBV27 and TRBJ1-5; D is unresolved. Per the germline V gene, CDR1 is MNHEY and CDR2 is SMNVEV (reference sequence). The germline V and J ends were trimmed by 5 bases and 2 bases, with 7 bases remaining between them. The CDR3 has 13 amino acids. DNA for the CDR3: TGTGCCAGCAGTAGGGCGGGCAATCAGCCCCAGCATTTT. Translating it yields CASSRAGNQPQHF.

This clonotype was recorded a few times. The chain uses TRBV29-1 and TRBJ2-2; D is unclear. Germline assignment: CDR1 SQVTM and CDR2 ANQGSEA. The V and J ends lost 1 base and 4 bases respectively, with 10 bases between them. The length of the CDR3 is 14 residues. CDR3 coding DNA: TGCAGCGTTGAAGTAGGGAAGTCCACCGGGGAGCTGTTTTTT. Amino acids: CSVEVGKSTGELFF.

The chain carries TRBV9 and TRBJ1-6; TRBD1 aligns across 7 bases. Losses at the gene ends were 6 bases for V and 10 bases for J; bases not matched to a gene: 13. The CDR3 is made up of 15 amino acids. The germline V gene encodes CDR1 SGDLS and CDR2 YYNGEE. CDR3 sequence: CASTRGVDRRSPLHF. In nucleotides, the CDR3 is TGTGCCAGCACCAGGGGTGTGGACAGGCGGTCACCCCTCCACTTT.

The table lists this clonotype with a few counts. V usage is TRBV20-1 and J usage is TRBJ1-1, with 7 bases lining up with TRBD1. Germline loops: CDR1 DFQATT, CDR2 SNEGSKA (reference sequence). V lost 2 bases and J lost 0; bases outside the gene matches: 15. This CDR3 has 18 residues. CDR3 residues: CSARSSTGEGSMNTEAFF. CDR3 sequence (DNA): TGCAGTGCTAGAAGCAGTACAGGGGAGGGGTCGATGAACACTGAAGCTTTCTTT.

This rearrangement joins TRBV29-1 to TRBJ1-1; the D gene is possibly TRBD1 (5 bases). The CDR3 has 16 amino acids. Trimming removed 7 bases from V and 1 base from J, with 22 bases in between. CDR1 and CDR2 (germline): SQVTM, ANQGSEA. The CDR3 sequence is CSGANRGGAPNTEAFF. CDR3 DNA: TGCAGCGGCGCTAACCGGGGAGGGGCTCCGAACACTGAAGCTTTCTTT.

This clonotype has just a few counts. The chain couples TRBV24-1 to TRBJ2-3; 7 bases match TRBD2. The junction had 7 bases not matched to a gene; V was cut back by 0 bases and J by 2 bases. The CDR3 consists of 17 residues. CDR1 is KGHDR, CDR2 SFDVKD, per germline. For the CDR3, the DNA is TGTGCCACCAGTGATTTGCTTCCTAGCGGAGTCACAGATACGCAGTATTTT. Translated: CATSDLLPSGVTDTQYF.

This clonotype was counted a few times. The chain is built from TRBV6-1 and TRBJ2-7; D unclear. Trimming pared 1 base from V and 5 bases from J, leaving 6 bases between. The CDR3 length is 12 residues. Looked up from germline, CDR1 is MNHNS and CDR2 is SASEGT. DNA of the CDR3: TGTGCCAGCAGTGAAGTTGGGAACGAGCAGTACTTC. Amino acid sequence: CASSEVGNEQYF.

This clonotype was observed a few times. The chain links TRBV7-2 to TRBJ2-7, with D uncertain. The CDR3 extends over 14 amino acids. V dropped 1 base and J dropped 2 bases, with 9 bases sitting between them. Germline CDR1 and CDR2: SGHTA and FQGNSA. CDR3 loop: CASSLGAATYEQYF. In nucleotides, the CDR3 is TGTGCCAGCAGCTTAGGGGCAGCTACCTACGAGCAGTACTTC.

This clonotype was recorded a few times. The rearrangement uses TRBV19 and TRBJ2-4, with 9 bases fitting TRBD1. CDR1 and CDR2 (germline): LNHDA, SQIVND (reference sequence). This CDR3 region has 15 residues. J was trimmed by 3 bases and V by 6 bases; bases with no gene match: 6. As DNA, the CDR3 is TGTGCCAGTAGCAACGACAGGGGGATCAAAAACATTCAGTACTTC. Translation gives CASSNDRGIKNIQYF.

The chain has TRBV6-5 and TRBJ2-3; D is possibly TRBD2 (5 bases). This CDR3 is built from 15 residues. Germline V lookup: CDR1 MNHEY, CDR2 SVGAGI. V lost 7 bases and J lost 6, with 20 bases in between. The CDR3 region is CASTQRPHPGDTQYF. DNA of the CDR3: TGTGCCAGCACTCAAAGACCGCATCCGGGGGATACGCAGTATTTT.

In this sample, this clonotype turned up a few times. The chain links TRBV20-1 to TRBJ2-1; weak D call: TRBD2 (6 bases). In germline, CDR1 is DFQATT, CDR2 SNEGSKA (reference sequence). This CDR3 region has 15 residues. Trimming took 5 bases from V and 4 from J, leaving 18 bases between them. DNA of the CDR3: TGCAGTGCTCATCCAATTAGCGGAGTGTACAATGAGCAGTTCTTC. Translated, it gives CSAHPISGVYNEQFF.

CDR3 sequence reads: CSARSSRAQETQYF. CDR3 DNA sequence: TGCAGTGCTAGGTCTTCCAGGGCGCAAGAGACCCAGTACTTC. The chain uses TRBV20-1 and TRBJ2-5; perhaps TRBD1 as D (5 bases). Germline-derived CDR1 and CDR2 are DFQATT and SNEGSKA (reference sequence). V lost 3 bases, J lost 2 bases, and 13 bases lay in between. The CDR3 consists of 14 residues.

The gene calls are TRBV4-1 and TRBJ2-5, with 9 positions matching TRBD2. The CDR3 contains 16 residues. Germline V lookup: CDR1 MGHRA, CDR2 YSYEKL. V was clipped by 1 base and J by 1 base; unmatched bases: 4. CDR3 nucleotide sequence: TGCGCCAGCAGCCAAGTGACTAGCGGTTCCCAAGAGACCCAGTACTTC. Protein product: CASSQVTSGSQETQYF.

CDR3 DNA sequence: TGCGCCAGCAGCCAAGCGTCCGGGATGAATTCCGGGGAGCTGTTTTTT. It is translated as CASSQASGMNSGELFF. The chain links TRBV4-3 to TRBJ2-2, with a tentative D call TRBD2 (5 bases). Germline CDR1 and CDR2: LGHNA and YSLEER. The length of the CDR3 is 16 residues. Trimming took 1 base from V and 6 from J, leaving 15 bases between them.

The chain is built from TRBV7-2 and TRBJ2-6, with 8 bases that match TRBD1. Per germline, CDR1 SGHTA and CDR2 FQGNSA. Germline trimming cut 2 bases from V and 4 bases from J; bases unmatched to any gene: 7. The CDR3 consists of 17 residues. This CDR3 is CASSLRPQGGGANVLTF. The CDR3 nucleotides are TGTGCCAGCAGCTTAAGACCACAGGGGGGCGGGGCCAACGTCCTGACTTTC.

The rearrangement links TRBV29-1 to TRBJ1-4, with TRBD1 matching over 7 bases. The germline gives CDR1 SQVTM, CDR2 ANQGSEA. The CDR3 totals 14 residues. V gave up 2 bases and J gave up 10 bases; unmatched junction bases: 10. The CDR3, as DNA: TGCAGCGTTGAACTCCAGGGGGGTATTGGAAAACTGTTTTTT. It yields the protein CSVELQGGIGKLFF.

This chain joins TRBV6-2 or TRBV6-3 and TRBJ2-5, with D perhaps matching TRBD1 or TRBD2 (5 bases each). The V gene's germline CDR1 is MNHEY and CDR2 SVGEGT. V was cut by 4 bases and J by 5 bases, with 14 bases left in between. The CDR3 runs 14 residues. The CDR3, as DNA: TGTGCCAGCAGTTCCGGCGAGGGGCTGGAGACCCAGTACTTC. Amino acid sequence: CASSSGEGLETQYF.

The chain employs TRBV7-9 and TRBJ2-7; unclear D gene. This CDR3 comprises 14 residues. Trimming pared 1 base from V and 6 bases from J, leaving 13 bases between. Germline CDR1 reads SEHNR; CDR2 reads FQNEAQ (reference sequence). The CDR3 nucleotides read TGTGCCAGCAGCTTAGTAAGCCCGCTCTCCGAGCAGTACGTC. Its protein is CASSLVSPLSEQYV.

V usage is TRBV14 and J usage is TRBJ2-3; TRBD2 might be the D (6 bases). The CDR3 contains 16 residues. CDR1 and CDR2 (germline): SGHDN, FVKESK. Trimming shortened V by 5 bases and J by 3 bases, and 18 bases separated the two germline ends. DNA of the CDR3: TGTGCCAGCAGCACAATCCGGGAGAAACGTACAGATACGCAGTATTTT. Protein: CASSTIREKRTDTQYF. The whole variable domain, remainder taken from reference TRBV14 and TRBJ2-3, is EAGVTQFPSHSVIEKGQTVTLRCDPISGHDNLYWYRRVMGKEIKFLLHFVKESKQDESGMPNNRFLAERTGGTYSTLKVQPAELEDSGVYFCASSTIREKRTDTQYFGPGTRLTVL.

This chain joins TRBV30 and TRBJ2-3; 9 bases fit TRBD1. This CDR3 spans 13 amino acids. The V gene end was trimmed by 7 bases and the J gene end by 4 bases; junction bases not matched to a gene: 6. Germline V gene data show CDR1 as GTSNPN and CDR2 as SVGIG (reference sequence). The chain's CDR3 is CASNRQGADTQYF. The CDR3 nucleotides read TGTGCCTCGAACCGACAGGGGGCAGATACGCAGTATTTT.

This chain uses TRBV6-5 with TRBJ1-3; 10 bases match TRBD1. V shed 6 bases, J shed 3 bases, and the junction held 8 bases outside the gene matches. Per germline, CDR1 MNHEY and CDR2 SVGAGI. CDR3 size: 16 residues. The CDR3 protein is CASRLTGGFFGNTIYF. In DNA, the CDR3 is TGTGCCAGCAGACTGACAGGGGGCTTTTTTGGAAACACCATATATTTT.

This clonotype turned up a few times. Relative to the germline gene, one junction end is altered; a read error may explain this. The chain couples TRBV19 to TRBJ2-1, with no clear D. Germline assignment: CDR1 LNHDA and CDR2 SQIVND (reference sequence). CDR3 length: 12 amino acids. CDR3: CASSRSKGPSNF. The CDR3 coding sequence is TGTGCCAGTAGTCGGTCCAAGGGTCCAAGTAACTTC.